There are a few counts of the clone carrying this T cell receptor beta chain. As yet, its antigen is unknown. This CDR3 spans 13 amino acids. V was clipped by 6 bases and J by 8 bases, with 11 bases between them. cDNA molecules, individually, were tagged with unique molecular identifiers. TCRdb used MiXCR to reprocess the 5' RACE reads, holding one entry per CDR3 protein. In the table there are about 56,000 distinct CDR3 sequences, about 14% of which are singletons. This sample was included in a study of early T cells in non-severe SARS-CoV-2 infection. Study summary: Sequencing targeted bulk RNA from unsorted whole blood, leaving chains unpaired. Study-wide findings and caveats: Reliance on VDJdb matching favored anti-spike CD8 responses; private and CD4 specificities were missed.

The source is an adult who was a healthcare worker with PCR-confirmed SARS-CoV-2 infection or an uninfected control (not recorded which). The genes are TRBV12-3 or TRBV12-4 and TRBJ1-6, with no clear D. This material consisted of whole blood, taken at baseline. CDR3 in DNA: TGTGCCAGCAGGTCAGAGCGGGATTCACCCCTCCACTTT. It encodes CASRSERDSPLHF.